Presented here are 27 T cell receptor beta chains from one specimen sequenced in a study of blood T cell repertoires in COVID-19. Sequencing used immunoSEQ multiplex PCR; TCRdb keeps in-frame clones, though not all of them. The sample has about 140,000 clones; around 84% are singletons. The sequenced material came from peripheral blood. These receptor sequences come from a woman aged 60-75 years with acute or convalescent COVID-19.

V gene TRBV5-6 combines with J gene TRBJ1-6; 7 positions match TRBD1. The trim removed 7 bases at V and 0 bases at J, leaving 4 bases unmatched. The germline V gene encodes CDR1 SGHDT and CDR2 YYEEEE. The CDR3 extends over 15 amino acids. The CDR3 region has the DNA TGTGCCAGCGACAGGGCTAGCTCCTATAATTCACCCCTCCACTTT. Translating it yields CASDRASSYNSPLHF.

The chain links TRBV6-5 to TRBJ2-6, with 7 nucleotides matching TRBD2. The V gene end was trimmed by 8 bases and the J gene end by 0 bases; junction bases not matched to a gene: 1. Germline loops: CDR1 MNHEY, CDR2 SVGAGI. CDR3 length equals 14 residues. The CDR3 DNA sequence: TGTGCCAGCGGCGGGGGCTCTGGGGCCAACGTCCTGACTTTC. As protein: CASGGGSGANVLTF.

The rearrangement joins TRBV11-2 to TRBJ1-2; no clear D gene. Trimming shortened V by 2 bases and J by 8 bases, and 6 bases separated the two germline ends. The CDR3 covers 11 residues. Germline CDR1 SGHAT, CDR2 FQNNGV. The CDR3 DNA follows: TGTGCCAGCAGCTTATACCAGGGCTACACCTTC. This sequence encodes CASSLYQGYTF.

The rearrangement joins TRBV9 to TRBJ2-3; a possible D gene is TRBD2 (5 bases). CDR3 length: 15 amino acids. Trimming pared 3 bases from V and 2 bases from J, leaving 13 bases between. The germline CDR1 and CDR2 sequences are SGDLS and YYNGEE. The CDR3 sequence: CASSGRTSLTDTQYF. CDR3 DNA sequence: TGTGCCAGCAGCGGAAGGACTTCACTCACAGATACGCAGTATTTT.

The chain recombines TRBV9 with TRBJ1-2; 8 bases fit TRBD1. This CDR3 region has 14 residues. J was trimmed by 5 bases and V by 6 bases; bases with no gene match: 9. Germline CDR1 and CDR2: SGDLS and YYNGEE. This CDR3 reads CASTSLGTGYGYTF. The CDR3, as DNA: TGTGCCAGCACCTCGCTCGGGACAGGATATGGCTACACCTTC. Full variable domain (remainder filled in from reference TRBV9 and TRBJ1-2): DSGVTQTPKHLITATGQRVTLRCSPRSGDLSVYWYQQSLDQGLQFLIQYYNGEERAKGNILERFSAQQFPDLHSELNLSSLELGDSALYFCASTSLGTGYGYTFGSGTRLTVV.

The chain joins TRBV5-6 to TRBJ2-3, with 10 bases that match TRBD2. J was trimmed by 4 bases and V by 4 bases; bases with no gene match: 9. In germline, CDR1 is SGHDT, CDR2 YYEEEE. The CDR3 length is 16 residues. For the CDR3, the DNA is TGTGCCAGCAGCCTCGGACTAGCGGAGCCCCCAGATACGCAGTATTTT. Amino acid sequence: CASSLGLAEPPDTQYF.

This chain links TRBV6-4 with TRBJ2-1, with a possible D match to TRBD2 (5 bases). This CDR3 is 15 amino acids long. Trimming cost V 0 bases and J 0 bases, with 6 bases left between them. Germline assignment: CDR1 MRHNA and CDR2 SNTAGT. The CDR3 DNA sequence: TGTGCCAGCAGTGACTCCACTAGCTCCTACAATGAGCAGTTCTTC. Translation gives CASSDSTSSYNEQFF.

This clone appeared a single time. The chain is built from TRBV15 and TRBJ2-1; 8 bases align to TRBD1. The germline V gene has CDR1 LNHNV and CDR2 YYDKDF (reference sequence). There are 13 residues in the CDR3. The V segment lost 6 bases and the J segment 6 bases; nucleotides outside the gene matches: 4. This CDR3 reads CATRDRVSNEQFF. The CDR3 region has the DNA TGTGCCACCAGGGACAGGGTTAGCAATGAGCAGTTCTTC.

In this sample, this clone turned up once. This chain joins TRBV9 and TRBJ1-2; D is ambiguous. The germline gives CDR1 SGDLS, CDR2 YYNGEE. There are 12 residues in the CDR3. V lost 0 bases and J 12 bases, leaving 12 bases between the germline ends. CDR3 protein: CASSVVSGSHTF. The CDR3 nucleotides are TGTGCCAGCAGCGTAGTATCAGGTTCTCACACCTTC. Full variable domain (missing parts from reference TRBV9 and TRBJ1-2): DSGVTQTPKHLITATGQRVTLRCSPRSGDLSVYWYQQSLDQGLQFLIQYYNGEERAKGNILERFSAQQFPDLHSELNLSSLELGDSALYFCASSVVSGSHTFGSGTRLTVV.

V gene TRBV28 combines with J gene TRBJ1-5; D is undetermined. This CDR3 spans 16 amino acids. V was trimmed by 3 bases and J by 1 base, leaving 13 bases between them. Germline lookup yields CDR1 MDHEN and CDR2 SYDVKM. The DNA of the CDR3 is TGTGCCAGCAGTTTCCTCCGGGGTGGAAGCAATCAGCCCCAGCATTTT. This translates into CASSFLRGGSNQPQHF.

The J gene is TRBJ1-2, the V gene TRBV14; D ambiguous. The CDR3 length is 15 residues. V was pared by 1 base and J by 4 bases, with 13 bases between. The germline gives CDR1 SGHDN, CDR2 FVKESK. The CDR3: CASSQVRAPVYGYTF. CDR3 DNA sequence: TGTGCCAGCAGCCAAGTGAGGGCGCCCGTCTATGGCTACACCTTC.

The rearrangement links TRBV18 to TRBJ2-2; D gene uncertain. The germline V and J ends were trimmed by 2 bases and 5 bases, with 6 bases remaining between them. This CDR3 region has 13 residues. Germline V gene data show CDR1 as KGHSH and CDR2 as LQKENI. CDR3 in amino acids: CASSPGKTGELFF. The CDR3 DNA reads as TGTGCCAGCTCACCAGGCAAGACCGGGGAGCTGTTTTTT.

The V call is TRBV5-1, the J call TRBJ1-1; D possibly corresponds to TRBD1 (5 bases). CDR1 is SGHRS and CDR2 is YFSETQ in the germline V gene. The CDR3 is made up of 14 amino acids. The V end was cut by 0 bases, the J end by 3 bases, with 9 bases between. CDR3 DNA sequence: TGCGCCAGCAGCTTGGTTGCGGGGGACACTGAAGCTTTCTTT. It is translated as CASSLVAGDTEAFF.

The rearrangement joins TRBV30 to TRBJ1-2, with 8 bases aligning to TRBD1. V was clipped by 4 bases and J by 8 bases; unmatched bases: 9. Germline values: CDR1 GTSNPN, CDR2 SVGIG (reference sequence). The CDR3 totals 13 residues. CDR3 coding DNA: TGTGCCTGGATTTTTACAGGGGGAGGGGGCTACACCTTC. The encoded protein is CAWIFTGGGGYTF.

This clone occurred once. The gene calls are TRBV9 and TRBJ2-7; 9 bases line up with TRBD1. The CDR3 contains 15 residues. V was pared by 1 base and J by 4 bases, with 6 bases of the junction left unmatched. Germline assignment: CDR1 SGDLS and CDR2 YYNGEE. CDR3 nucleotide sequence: TGTGCCAGCAGCGTAACAACAGGGGGCATATACGAGCAGTACTTC. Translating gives CASSVTTGGIYEQYF.

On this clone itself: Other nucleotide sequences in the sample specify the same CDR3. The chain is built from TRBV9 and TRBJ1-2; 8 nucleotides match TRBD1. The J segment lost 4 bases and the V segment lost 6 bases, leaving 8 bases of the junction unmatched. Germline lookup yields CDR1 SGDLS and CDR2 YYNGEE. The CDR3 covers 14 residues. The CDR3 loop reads CASTPQGAGYGYTF. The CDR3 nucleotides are TGTGCCAGCACACCGCAGGGGGCGGGCTATGGCTACACCTTC.

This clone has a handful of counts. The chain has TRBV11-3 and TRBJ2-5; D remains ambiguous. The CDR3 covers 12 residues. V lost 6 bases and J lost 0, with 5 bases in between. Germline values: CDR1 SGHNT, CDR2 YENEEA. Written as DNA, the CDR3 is TGTGCCAGCAGGGCGGACCAAGAGACCCAGTACTTC. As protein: CASRADQETQYF.

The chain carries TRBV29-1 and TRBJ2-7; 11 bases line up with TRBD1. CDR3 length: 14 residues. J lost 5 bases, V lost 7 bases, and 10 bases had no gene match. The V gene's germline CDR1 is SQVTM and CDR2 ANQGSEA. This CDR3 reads CSAKGQGGPNEQYF. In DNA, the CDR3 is TGCAGCGCTAAGGGACAGGGGGGGCCTAACGAGCAGTACTTC.

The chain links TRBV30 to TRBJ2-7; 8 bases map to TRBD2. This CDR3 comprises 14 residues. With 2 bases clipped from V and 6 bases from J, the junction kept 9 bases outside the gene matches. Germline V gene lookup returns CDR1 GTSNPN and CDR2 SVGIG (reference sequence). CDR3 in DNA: TGTGCCTGGAGTCTACCCGGGGGGGATTTCGAGCAGTACTTC. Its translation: CAWSLPGGDFEQYF. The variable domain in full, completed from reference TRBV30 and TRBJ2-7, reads SQTIHQWPATLVQPVGSPLSLECTVEGTSNPNLYWYRQAAGRGLQLLFYSVGIGQISSEVPQNLSASRPQDRQFILSSKKLLLSDSGFYLCAWSLPGGDFEQYFGPGTRLTVT.

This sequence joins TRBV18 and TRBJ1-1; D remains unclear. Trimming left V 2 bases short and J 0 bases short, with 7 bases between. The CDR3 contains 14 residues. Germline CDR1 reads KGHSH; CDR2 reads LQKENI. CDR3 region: CASSPAGMNTEAFF. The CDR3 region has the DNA TGTGCCAGCTCACCAGCGGGGATGAACACTGAAGCTTTCTTT.

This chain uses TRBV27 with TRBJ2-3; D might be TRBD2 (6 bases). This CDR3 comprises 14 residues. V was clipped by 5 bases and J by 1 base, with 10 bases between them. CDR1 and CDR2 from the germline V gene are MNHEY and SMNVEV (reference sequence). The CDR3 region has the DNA TGTGCCAGCAGTCGCGGGACCCGCACAGATACGCAGTATTTT. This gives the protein CASSRGTRTDTQYF.

This CDR3 reads CASSRDFSNQPQHF. The DNA for the CDR3 is TGTGCCAGCAGTCGGGACTTTAGCAATCAGCCCCAGCATTTT. The chain is built from TRBV6-5 and TRBJ1-5, with D perhaps TRBD1 (5 bases). The CDR3 is 14 amino acids. Trimming took 5 bases from V and 0 from J, leaving 8 bases between them. Germline V CDR1 and CDR2: MNHEY, SVGAGI.

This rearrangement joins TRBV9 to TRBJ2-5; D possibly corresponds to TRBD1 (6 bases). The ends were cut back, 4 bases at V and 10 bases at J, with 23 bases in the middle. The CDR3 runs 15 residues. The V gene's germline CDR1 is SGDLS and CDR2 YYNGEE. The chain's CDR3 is CASSPAGTSTYDQYF. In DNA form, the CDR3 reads TGTGCCAGCAGCCCAGCCGGGACAAGCACCTACGACCAGTACTTC. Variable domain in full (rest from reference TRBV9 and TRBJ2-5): DSGVTQTPKHLITATGQRVTLRCSPRSGDLSVYWYQQSLDQGLQFLIQYYNGEERAKGNILERFSAQQFPDLHSELNLSSLELGDSALYFCASSPAGTSTYDQYFGPGTRLLVL.

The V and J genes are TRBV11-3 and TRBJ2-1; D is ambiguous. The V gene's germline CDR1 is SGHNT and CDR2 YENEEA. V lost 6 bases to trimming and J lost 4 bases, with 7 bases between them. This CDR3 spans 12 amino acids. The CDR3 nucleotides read TGTGCCAGCAGATACTCTTACAATGAGCAGTTCTTC. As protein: CASRYSYNEQFF.

The DNA of the CDR3 is TGTGCCAGTAGTATTGGGAGGAGAGAGACCCAGTACTTC. This translates into CASSIGRRETQYF. The genes are TRBV19 and TRBJ2-5; TRBD2 is a possible D gene (6 bases). This CDR3 region has 13 residues. Germline V gives CDR1 LNHDA, CDR2 SQIVND (reference sequence). Trimming cost V 3 bases and J 4 bases, with 9 bases left between them.

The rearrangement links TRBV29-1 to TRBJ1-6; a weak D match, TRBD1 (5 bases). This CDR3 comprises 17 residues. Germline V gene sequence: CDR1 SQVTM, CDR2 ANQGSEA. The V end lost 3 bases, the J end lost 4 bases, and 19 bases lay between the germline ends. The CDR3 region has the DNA TGCAGCGTTGAGGTTGGGGACTCCCCCTATTATAATTCACCCCTCCACTTT. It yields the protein CSVEVGDSPYYNSPLHF.

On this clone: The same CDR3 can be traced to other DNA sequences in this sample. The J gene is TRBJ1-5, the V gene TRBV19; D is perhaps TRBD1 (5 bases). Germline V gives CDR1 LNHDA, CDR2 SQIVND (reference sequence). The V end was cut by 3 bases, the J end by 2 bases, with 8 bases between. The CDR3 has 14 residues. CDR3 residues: CASSIEGGNQPQHF. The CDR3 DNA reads TGTGCCAGTAGTATCGAAGGGGGCAATCAGCCCCAGCATTTT.